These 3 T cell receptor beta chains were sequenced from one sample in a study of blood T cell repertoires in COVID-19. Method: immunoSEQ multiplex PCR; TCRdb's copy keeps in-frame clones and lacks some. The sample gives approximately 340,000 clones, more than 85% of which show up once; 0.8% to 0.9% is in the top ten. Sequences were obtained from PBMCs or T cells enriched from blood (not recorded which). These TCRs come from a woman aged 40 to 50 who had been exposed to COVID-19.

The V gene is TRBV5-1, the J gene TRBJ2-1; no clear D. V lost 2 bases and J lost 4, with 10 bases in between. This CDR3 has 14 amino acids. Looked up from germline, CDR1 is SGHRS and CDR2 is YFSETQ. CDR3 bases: TGCGCCAGCAGCTTCTCGCGCTTGTACAATGAGCAGTTCTTC. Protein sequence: CASSFSRLYNEQFF.

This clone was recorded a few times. CDR3 sequence reads: CSVGGTEAFF. CDR3 coding DNA: TGCAGCGTTGGAGGGACTGAAGCTTTCTTT. J is TRBJ1-1 and V is TRBV29-1; no firm D call. V lost 4 bases to trimming and J lost 5 bases, with 5 bases between them. The CDR3 contains 10 residues. Looked up from germline, CDR1 is SQVTM and CDR2 is ANQGSEA.

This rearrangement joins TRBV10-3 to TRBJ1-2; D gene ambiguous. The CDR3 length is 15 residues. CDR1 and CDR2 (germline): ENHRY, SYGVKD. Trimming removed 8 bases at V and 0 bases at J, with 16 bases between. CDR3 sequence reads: CAISPEVGSNYGYTF. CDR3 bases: TGTGCCATCTCTCCTGAGGTGGGTTCTAACTATGGCTACACCTTC.